This T cell receptor beta chain was identified during a study of control samples from healthy donors and cancer patients. Repertoires were generated with immunoSEQ multiplex PCR, while TCRdb's copy carries only in-frame clones and drops some. In the table there are 40,000 to 55,000 clones, roughly 77% of which are singletons. The CDR3 contains 18 residues when both ends are counted. Germline lookup yields CDR1 SGDLS and CDR2 YYNGEE. Concerning this clone: No DNA is shown, since the ends of the CDR3 on it are uncertain; the CDR3 is the one TCRdb lists.

The sequenced material came from formalin-fixed, paraffin-embedded tissue. This TCR was recovered from a male donor with melanoma. The chain combines TRBV9 with TRBJ2-6; the listed D gene, TRBD1, was not tested against the DNA. CDR3 loop: CASSVGAGSRSGANVLIF.